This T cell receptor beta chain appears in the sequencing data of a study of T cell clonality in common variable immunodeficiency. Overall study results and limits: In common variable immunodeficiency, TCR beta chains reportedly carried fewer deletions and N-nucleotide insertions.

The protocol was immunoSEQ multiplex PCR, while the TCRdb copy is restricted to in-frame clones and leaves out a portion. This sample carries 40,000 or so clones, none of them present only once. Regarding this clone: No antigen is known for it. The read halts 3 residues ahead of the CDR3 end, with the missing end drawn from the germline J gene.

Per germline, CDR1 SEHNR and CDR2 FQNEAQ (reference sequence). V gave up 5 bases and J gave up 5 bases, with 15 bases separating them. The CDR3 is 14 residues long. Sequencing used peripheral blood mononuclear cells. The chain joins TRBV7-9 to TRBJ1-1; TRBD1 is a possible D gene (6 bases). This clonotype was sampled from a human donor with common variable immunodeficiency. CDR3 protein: CASSPGTLRTEAFF. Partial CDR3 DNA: TGTGCCAGCAGCCCAGGGACATTGAGAACTGAA.